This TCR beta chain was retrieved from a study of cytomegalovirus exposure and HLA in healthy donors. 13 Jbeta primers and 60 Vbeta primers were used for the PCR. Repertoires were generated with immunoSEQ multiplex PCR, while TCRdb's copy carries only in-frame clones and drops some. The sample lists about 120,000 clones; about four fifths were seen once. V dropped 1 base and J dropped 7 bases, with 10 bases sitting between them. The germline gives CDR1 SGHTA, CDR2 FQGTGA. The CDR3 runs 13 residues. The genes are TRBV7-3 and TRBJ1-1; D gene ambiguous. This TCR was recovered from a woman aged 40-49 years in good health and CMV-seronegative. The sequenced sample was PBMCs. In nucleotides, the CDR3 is TGTGCCAGCAGCTTAAGTGAGAGGGTTGAAGCTTTCTTT. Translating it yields CASSLSERVEAFF.